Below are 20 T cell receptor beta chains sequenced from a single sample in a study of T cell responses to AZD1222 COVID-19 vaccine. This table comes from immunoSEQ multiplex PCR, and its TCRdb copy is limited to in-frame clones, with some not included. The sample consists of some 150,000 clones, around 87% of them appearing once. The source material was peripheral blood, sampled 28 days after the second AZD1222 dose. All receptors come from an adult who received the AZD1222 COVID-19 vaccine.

The CDR3 loop is CASSMENTIYF. The DNA for the CDR3 is TGTGCCAGTAGTATGGAAAACACCATATATTTT. The gene calls are TRBV19 and TRBJ1-3; no clear D gene. The CDR3 has 11 amino acids. Trimming shortened V by 3 bases and J by 6 bases, and 3 bases separated the two germline ends. Germline assignment: CDR1 LNHDA and CDR2 SQIVND (reference sequence).

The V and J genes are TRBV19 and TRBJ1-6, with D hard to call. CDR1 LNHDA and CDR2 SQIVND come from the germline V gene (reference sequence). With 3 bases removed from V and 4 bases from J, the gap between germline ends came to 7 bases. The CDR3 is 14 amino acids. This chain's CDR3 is CASSMGRYNSPLHF. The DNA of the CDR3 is TGTGCCAGTAGTATGGGCAGATATAATTCACCCCTCCACTTT. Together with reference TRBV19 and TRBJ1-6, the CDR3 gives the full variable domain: DGGITQSPKYLFRKEGQNVTLSCEQNLNHDAMYWYRQDPGQGLRLIYYSQIVNDFQKGDIAEGYSVSREKKESFPLTVTSAQKNPTAFYLCASSMGRYNSPLHFGNGTRLTVT.

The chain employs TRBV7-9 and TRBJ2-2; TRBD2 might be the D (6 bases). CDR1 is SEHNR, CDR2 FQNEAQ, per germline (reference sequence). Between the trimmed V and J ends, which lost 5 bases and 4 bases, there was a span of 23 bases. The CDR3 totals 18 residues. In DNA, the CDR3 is TGTGCCAGCAGCCCGAGGGGAGGACAAACGGTACTCACCGGGGAGCTGTTTTTT. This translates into CASSPRGGQTVLTGELFF.

The CDR3 DNA is TGTGCCACGATGAACACTGAAGCTTTCTTT. Amino acids: CATMNTEAFF. The chain joins TRBV10-3 to TRBJ1-1, with D uncertain. Germline V lookup: CDR1 ENHRY, CDR2 SYGVKD. There are 10 residues in the CDR3. V was shortened by 10 bases and J by 0 bases, with 3 bases between the two germline ends.

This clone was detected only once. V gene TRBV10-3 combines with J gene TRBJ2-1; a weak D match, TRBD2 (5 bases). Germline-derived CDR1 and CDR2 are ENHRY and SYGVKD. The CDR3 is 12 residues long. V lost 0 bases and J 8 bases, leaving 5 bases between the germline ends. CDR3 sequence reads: CAISESRDEQFF. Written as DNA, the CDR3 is TGTGCCATCAGTGAGTCGAGGGATGAGCAGTTCTTC.

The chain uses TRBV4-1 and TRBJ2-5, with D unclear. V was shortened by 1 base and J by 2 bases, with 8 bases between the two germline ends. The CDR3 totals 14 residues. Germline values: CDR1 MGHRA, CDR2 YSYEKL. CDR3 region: CASSQVGLQETQYF. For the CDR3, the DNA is TGCGCCAGCAGCCAAGTCGGATTACAAGAGACCCAGTACTTC.

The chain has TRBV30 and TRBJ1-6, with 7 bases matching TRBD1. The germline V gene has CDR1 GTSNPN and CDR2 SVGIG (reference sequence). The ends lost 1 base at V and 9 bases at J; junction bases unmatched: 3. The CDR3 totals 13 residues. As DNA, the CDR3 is TGTGCCTGGAGTGGACAGGGTCTTTCACCCCTCCACTTT. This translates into CAWSGQGLSPLHF.

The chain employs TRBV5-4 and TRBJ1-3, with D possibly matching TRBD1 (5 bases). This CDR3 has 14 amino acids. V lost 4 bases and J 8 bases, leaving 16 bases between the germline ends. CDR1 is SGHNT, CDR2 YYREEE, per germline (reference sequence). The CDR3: CASSVGRAVDTIYF. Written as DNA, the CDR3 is TGTGCCAGCAGCGTCGGCAGGGCGGTAGACACCATATATTTT. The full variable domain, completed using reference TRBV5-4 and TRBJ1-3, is ETGVTQSPTHLIKTRGQQVTLRCSSQSGHNTVSWYQQALGQGPQFIFQYYREEENGRGNFPPRFSGLQFPNYSSELNVNALELDDSALYLCASSVGRAVDTIYFGEGSWLTVV.

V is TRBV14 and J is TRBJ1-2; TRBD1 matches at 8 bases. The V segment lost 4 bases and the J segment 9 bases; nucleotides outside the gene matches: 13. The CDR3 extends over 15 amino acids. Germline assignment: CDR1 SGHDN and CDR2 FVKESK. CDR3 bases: TGTGCCAGCAGCCGCAGTGGACAGGGAGTTCTTCGCTACACCTTC. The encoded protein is CASSRSGQGVLRYTF.

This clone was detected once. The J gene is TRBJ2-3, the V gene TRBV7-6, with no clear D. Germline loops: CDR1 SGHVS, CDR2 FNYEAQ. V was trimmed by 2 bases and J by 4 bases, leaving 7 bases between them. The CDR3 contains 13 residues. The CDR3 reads CASSLYTADTQYF. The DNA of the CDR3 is TGTGCCAGCAGCTTATATACGGCAGATACGCAGTATTTT.

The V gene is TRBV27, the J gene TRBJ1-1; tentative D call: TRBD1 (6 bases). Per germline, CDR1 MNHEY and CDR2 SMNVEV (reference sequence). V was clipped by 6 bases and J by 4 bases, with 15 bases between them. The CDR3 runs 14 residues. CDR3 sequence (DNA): TGTGCCAGCAGGAGGGGGGCAGCGGGCACTGAAGCTTTCTTT. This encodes CASRRGAAGTEAFF.

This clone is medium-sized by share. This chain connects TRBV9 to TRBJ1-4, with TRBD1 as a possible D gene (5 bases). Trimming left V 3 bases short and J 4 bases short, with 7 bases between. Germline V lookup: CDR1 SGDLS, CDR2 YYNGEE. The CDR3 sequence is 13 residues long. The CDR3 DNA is TGTGCCAGCAGCGGACAGCTTAATGAAAAACTGTTTTTT. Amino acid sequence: CASSGQLNEKLFF.

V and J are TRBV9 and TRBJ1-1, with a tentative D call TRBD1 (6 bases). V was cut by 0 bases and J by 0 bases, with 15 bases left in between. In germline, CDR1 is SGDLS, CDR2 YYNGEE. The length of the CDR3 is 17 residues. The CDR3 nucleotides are TGTGCCAGCAGCGTAGCTGCAGGGGATTCAATGAACACTGAAGCTTTCTTT. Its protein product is CASSVAAGDSMNTEAFF.

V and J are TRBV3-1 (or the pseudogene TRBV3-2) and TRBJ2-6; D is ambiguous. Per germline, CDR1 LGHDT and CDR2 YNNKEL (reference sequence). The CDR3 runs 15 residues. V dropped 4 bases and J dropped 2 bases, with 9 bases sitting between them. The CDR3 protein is CASSPRSPGANVLTF. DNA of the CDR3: TGTGCCAGCAGCCCGAGAAGCCCTGGGGCCAACGTCCTGACTTTC.

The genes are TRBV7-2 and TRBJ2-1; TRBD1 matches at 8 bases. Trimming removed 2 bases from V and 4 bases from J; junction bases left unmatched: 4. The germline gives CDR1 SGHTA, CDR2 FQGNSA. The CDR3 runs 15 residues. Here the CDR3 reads CASSLRQGIYNEQFF. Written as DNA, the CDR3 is TGTGCCAGCAGCTTAAGACAGGGGATTTACAATGAGCAGTTCTTC.

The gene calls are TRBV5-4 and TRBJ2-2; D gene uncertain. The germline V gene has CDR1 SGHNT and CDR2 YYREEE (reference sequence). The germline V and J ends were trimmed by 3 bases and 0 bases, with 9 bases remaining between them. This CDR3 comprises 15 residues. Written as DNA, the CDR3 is TGTGCCAGCAGCTCAGAAGTCGCGAACACCGGGGAGCTGTTTTTT. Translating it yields CASSSEVANTGELFF. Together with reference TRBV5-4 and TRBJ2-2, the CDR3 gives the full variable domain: ETGVTQSPTHLIKTRGQQVTLRCSSQSGHNTVSWYQQALGQGPQFIFQYYREEENGRGNFPPRFSGLQFPNYSSELNVNALELDDSALYLCASSSEVANTGELFFGEGSRLTVL.

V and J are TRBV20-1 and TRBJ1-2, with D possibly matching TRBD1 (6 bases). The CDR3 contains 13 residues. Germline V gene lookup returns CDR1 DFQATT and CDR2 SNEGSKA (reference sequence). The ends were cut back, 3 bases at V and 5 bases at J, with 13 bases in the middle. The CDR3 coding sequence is TGCAGTGCTAGTCCCACAGGGTGGTATGGCTACACCTTC. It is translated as CSASPTGWYGYTF.

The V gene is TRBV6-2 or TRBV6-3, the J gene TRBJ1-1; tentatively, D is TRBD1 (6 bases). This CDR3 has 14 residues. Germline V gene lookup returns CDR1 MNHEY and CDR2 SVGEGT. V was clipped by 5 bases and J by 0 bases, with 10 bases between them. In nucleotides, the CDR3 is TGTGCCAGCAGTCCCGGGACAATGAACACTGAAGCTTTCTTT. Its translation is CASSPGTMNTEAFF.

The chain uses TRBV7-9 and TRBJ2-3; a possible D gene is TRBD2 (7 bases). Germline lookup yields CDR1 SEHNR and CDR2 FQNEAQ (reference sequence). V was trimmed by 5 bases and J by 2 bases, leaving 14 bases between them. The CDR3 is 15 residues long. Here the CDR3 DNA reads TGTGCCAGCAGCCCCGGGGGGCCATACACAGATACGCAGTATTTT. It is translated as CASSPGGPYTDTQYF.

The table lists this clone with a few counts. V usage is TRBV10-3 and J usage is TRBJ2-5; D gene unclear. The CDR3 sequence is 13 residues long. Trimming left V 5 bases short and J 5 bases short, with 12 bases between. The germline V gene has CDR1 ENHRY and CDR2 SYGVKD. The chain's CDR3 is CAISISATETQYF. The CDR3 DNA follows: TGTGCCATCAGTATATCGGCAACGGAGACCCAGTACTTC.